The 23 T cell receptor beta chains in this list originate from one sample, sequenced in a study of beta chain features in type 1 diabetes. What was sequenced were expressed TCRB transcripts, since all of the isolated RNA had been reverse transcribed. Assay: immunoSEQ multiplex PCR; the TCRdb copy retains only in-frame clones and omits some. Altogether over 150,000 clones are present, less than 9.5% being singletons, with the ten largest covering 0.5% to 0.65%. Sequencing was done on a sample of central memory CD4+ T cells from blood. The source is a man in his late teens or twenties in good health.

This clone was detected a few times. The chain recombines TRBV9 with TRBJ2-1, with D perhaps TRBD1 (6 bases). Germline V gene data show CDR1 as SGDLS and CDR2 as YYNGEE. This CDR3 is 15 amino acids long. Trimming pared 0 bases from V and 2 bases from J, leaving 9 bases between. CDR3 residues: CASSVEGVTYNEQFF. CDR3 bases: TGTGCCAGCAGCGTAGAGGGGGTTACCTACAATGAGCAGTTCTTC. Combining the CDR3 with reference TRBV9 and TRBJ2-1 gives the whole variable domain DSGVTQTPKHLITATGQRVTLRCSPRSGDLSVYWYQQSLDQGLQFLIQYYNGEERAKGNILERFSAQQFPDLHSELNLSSLELGDSALYFCASSVEGVTYNEQFFGPGTRLTVL.

As to this clone: A read error may explain this, as a much larger clone is one base away. Additional DNA sequences in this sample encode the identical CDR3. The chain is built from TRBV29-1 and TRBJ2-3, with 11 bases lining up with TRBD1. V trimming: 7 bases; J trimming: 4 bases; junction bases outside the gene matches: 7. This CDR3 spans 14 amino acids. Germline loops: CDR1 SQVTM, CDR2 ANQGSEA. The CDR3 nucleotides read TGCAGCGCGACCGGGACAGGGGGGGCAGATACGCAGTATTTT. This sequence encodes CSATGTGGADTQYF.

This clone was picked up a small number of times. The chain carries TRBV7-9 and TRBJ1-2, with TRBD1 matching 7 bases. The CDR3 contains 15 residues. V lost 5 bases, J lost 5 bases, and 11 bases stayed unmatched. The germline gives CDR1 SEHNR, CDR2 FQNEAQ (reference sequence). The CDR3 DNA reads as TGTGCCAGCAGCCTGGGGACAGCTAGCGCTTATGGCTACACCTTC. Its translation is CASSLGTASAYGYTF.

There are a few counts of this clone. The gene calls are TRBV5-7 and TRBJ2-7; D uncertain. TRBV5-7 is placed among ORFs of uncertain function. The CDR3 is 9 residues long. V dropped 10 bases and J dropped 3 bases, with 5 bases sitting between them. The CDR3 nucleotides read TGTGCCGTTCACTACGAGCAGTACTTC. As protein: CAVHYEQYF.

The chain carries TRBV10-3 and TRBJ2-1; 9 nucleotides line up with TRBD2. V shed 0 bases, J shed 7 bases, and the junction held 10 bases outside the gene matches. Germline V gene sequence: CDR1 ENHRY, CDR2 SYGVKD. The CDR3 covers 17 residues. For the CDR3, the DNA is TGTGCCATCAGTGAGTCGGTTCCTAGCGGGGCCCGTAATGAGCAGTTCTTC. Translated, it gives CAISESVPSGARNEQFF.

This clone was seen only a few times. The chain links TRBV9 to TRBJ2-1, with a tentative D call TRBD2 (7 bases). CDR1 and CDR2 (germline): SGDLS, YYNGEE. The CDR3 consists of 15 residues. Between the trimmed V and J ends, which lost 4 bases and 4 bases, there was a span of 15 bases. CDR3 bases: TGTGCCAGCAGCTCTAAGGGGGGGCAGTACAATGAGCAGTTCTTC. Amino acids: CASSSKGGQYNEQFF. Drawing the rest from reference TRBV9 and TRBJ2-1, the complete variable domain is DSGVTQTPKHLITATGQRVTLRCSPRSGDLSVYWYQQSLDQGLQFLIQYYNGEERAKGNILERFSAQQFPDLHSELNLSSLELGDSALYFCASSSKGGQYNEQFFGPGTRLTVL.

The sample holds a few counts of this clone. The rearrangement uses TRBV15 and TRBJ2-5, with D possibly TRBD2 on 6 matching bases. The length of the CDR3 is 17 residues. V dropped 0 bases and J dropped 2 bases, with 16 bases sitting between them. Germline V gene data show CDR1 as LNHNV and CDR2 as YYDKDF (reference sequence). As DNA, the CDR3 is TGTGCCACCAGCAGAGATCTAAGTCGGGGGAGGCAAGAGACCCAGTACTTC. Protein product: CATSRDLSRGRQETQYF.

The V call is TRBV2, the J call TRBJ2-3, with D maybe TRBD1 (6 bases). Germline CDR1 SNHLY, CDR2 FYNNEI. The CDR3 runs 14 residues. V dropped 5 bases and J dropped 3 bases, with 12 bases sitting between them. CDR3 region: CASSTGHSTDTQYF. The CDR3 DNA reads TGTGCCAGCAGTACAGGGCATAGTACAGATACGCAGTATTTT.

This rearrangement joins TRBV19 to TRBJ1-1; D uncertain. Germline assignment: CDR1 LNHDA and CDR2 SQIVND (reference sequence). V was clipped by 5 bases and J by 6 bases, with 10 bases between them. The CDR3 has 12 amino acids. CDR3 in DNA: TGTGCCAGTAGTTCAGGCACCCCTGAAGCTTTCTTT. It codes for CASSSGTPEAFF. Combining the CDR3 with reference TRBV19 and TRBJ1-1 gives the whole variable domain DGGITQSPKYLFRKEGQNVTLSCEQNLNHDAMYWYRQDPGQGLRLIYYSQIVNDFQKGDIAEGYSVSREKKESFPLTVTSAQKNPTAFYLCASSSGTPEAFFGQGTRLTVV.

This chain connects TRBV11-3 to TRBJ1-2, with TRBD1 matching 9 bases. V lost 5 bases, J lost 8 bases, and 9 bases stayed unmatched. CDR3 length equals 14 residues. Germline V lookup: CDR1 SGHNT, CDR2 YENEEA. The CDR3 loop reads CASSHLQGATGYTF. As DNA, the CDR3 is TGTGCCAGCAGCCATTTACAGGGGGCGACAGGCTACACCTTC.

This clone turned up a few times. The rearrangement joins TRBV5-4 to TRBJ2-2; TRBD2 matches at 11 bases. After removal of 2 bases from V and 2 bases from J, the junction contained 8 bases not matched to a gene. The CDR3 consists of 18 residues. Germline CDR1 reads SGHNT; CDR2 reads YYREEE (reference sequence). The CDR3 sequence: CASSFGGLAGGNTGELFF. The CDR3 DNA sequence: TGTGCCAGCAGCTTCGGTGGGCTAGCGGGAGGAAACACCGGGGAGCTGTTTTTT.

This sequence joins TRBV7-3 and TRBJ2-2, with 9 bases matching TRBD2. Germline CDR1 reads SGHTA; CDR2 reads FQGTGA. The CDR3 is made up of 16 amino acids. V shed 5 bases, J shed 4 bases, and the junction held 8 bases outside the gene matches. CDR3 amino acids: CASSTLAGTPTGELFF. The CDR3 DNA follows: TGTGCCAGCAGCACCCTAGCGGGGACTCCCACCGGGGAGCTGTTTTTT.

The chain joins TRBV19 to TRBJ2-7; D gene uncertain. This CDR3 has 11 residues. Between the trimmed V and J ends, which lost 6 bases and 6 bases, there was a span of 9 bases. Germline CDR1 and CDR2: LNHDA and SQIVND (reference sequence). In nucleotides, the CDR3 is TGTGCCAGTAGCAGTAGAGGCGAGCAGTACTTC. As protein: CASSSRGEQYF.

This clone appeared a few times. The CDR3: CASSSRAGGGNEQFF. The CDR3 DNA sequence: TGTGCCAGCAGCTCCCGGGCGGGAGGGGGGAATGAGCAGTTCTTC. The chain employs TRBV11-2 and TRBJ2-1, with 9 bases identical to TRBD2. The CDR3 is 15 residues long. Looked up from germline, CDR1 is SGHAT and CDR2 is FQNNGV. J was trimmed by 7 bases and V by 4 bases; bases with no gene match: 8.

The CDR3 DNA sequence: TGTGCCAGTAAGGCGAACAGGGGGCATGTTCAGCCCCAGCATTTT. Amino acid sequence: CASKANRGHVQPQHF. The chain carries TRBV19 and TRBJ1-5; 9 bases agree with TRBD1. This CDR3 comprises 15 residues. Germline values: CDR1 LNHDA, CDR2 SQIVND (reference sequence). With 7 bases clipped from V and 6 bases from J, the junction kept 10 bases outside the gene matches.

In its sample, this clone was seen many times. V usage is TRBV7-3 and J usage is TRBJ1-2, with no clear D. The CDR3 extends over 11 amino acids. Trimming took off 4 bases at V and 7 bases at J, with 7 bases between the two ends. CDR1 and CDR2 (germline): SGHTA, FQGTGA. The CDR3 spells CASSSGGGYTF. DNA of the CDR3: TGTGCCAGCAGCTCCGGCGGTGGCTACACCTTC.

This clone came up a few times. This rearrangement joins TRBV27 to TRBJ1-2; D is undetermined. Per germline, CDR1 MNHEY and CDR2 SMNVEV (reference sequence). This CDR3 spans 12 amino acids. The V end lost 3 bases, the J end lost 4 bases, and 6 bases lay between the germline ends. Here the CDR3 reads CASSFSGYGYTF. For the CDR3, the DNA is TGTGCCAGCAGTTTTTCCGGCTATGGCTACACCTTC.

The rearrangement uses TRBV2 and TRBJ2-5; tentatively, D is TRBD1 (5 bases). This CDR3 is built from 13 residues. Looked up from germline, CDR1 is SNHLY and CDR2 is FYNNEI. Deletions cut 6 bases from V and 2 bases from J, with 10 bases between. The CDR3 here is CASSNDRQETQYF. The CDR3 nucleotides are TGTGCCAGCAGCAACGACAGACAAGAGACCCAGTACTTC.

V and J are TRBV19 and TRBJ1-4; 7 nucleotides line up with TRBD1. CDR1 LNHDA and CDR2 SQIVND come from the germline V gene (reference sequence). This CDR3 spans 14 amino acids. Unmatched junction bases numbered 8, after V lost 7 bases and J lost 6 bases. The CDR3 nucleotides are TGTGCCAGTACTCTCGGGACAGCACATGAAAAACTGTTTTTT. Amino acid sequence: CASTLGTAHEKLFF.

The chain combines TRBV7-9 with TRBJ2-1; tentative D call: TRBD1 (5 bases). This CDR3 is 13 amino acids long. Germline V gene sequence: CDR1 SEHNR, CDR2 FQNEAQ (reference sequence). V lost 1 base and J 12 bases, leaving 13 bases between the germline ends. The CDR3 DNA follows: TGTGCCAGCAGCTTAGAACAGGCGAGTGTGCAGTTCTTC. Residues: CASSLEQASVQFF.

The chain links TRBV2 to TRBJ2-2; TRBD2 might be the D (6 bases). This CDR3 has 17 residues. CDR1 SNHLY and CDR2 FYNNEI come from the germline V gene. V was cut by 0 bases and J by 5 bases, with 16 bases left in between. The CDR3 loop is CASSEAPSGAGTGELFF. The CDR3 coding sequence is TGTGCCAGCAGTGAAGCCCCGTCTGGGGCGGGGACCGGGGAGCTGTTTTTT.

This clone showed up just a few times. J is TRBJ1-1 and V is TRBV30; D perhaps matches TRBD1 (6 bases). Germline V gene lookup returns CDR1 GTSNPN and CDR2 SVGIG (reference sequence). The CDR3 length is 11 residues. V lost 2 bases and J 11 bases, leaving 12 bases between the germline ends. The CDR3 DNA follows: TGTGCCTGGAGTTCACAGGGCTCGGCTTTCTTT. It yields the protein CAWSSQGSAFF.

This clone was counted many times. V is TRBV18 and J is TRBJ1-4; no reliable D call. V lost 2 bases to trimming and J lost 5 bases, with 9 bases between them. Germline CDR1 is KGHSH and CDR2 is LQKENI. This CDR3 contains 14 residues. CDR3 nucleotides: TGTGCCAGCTCACCAGCAGGCTTAAATGAAAAACTGTTTTTT. This translates into CASSPAGLNEKLFF.